This TCR beta chain was observed in a study of T-cell memory formation after mild COVID-19. The CDR3 loop spans 15 amino acids. Germline values: CDR1 LNHNV, CDR2 YYDKDF (reference sequence). V gave up 1 base and J gave up 1 base, with 10 bases separating them. cDNA libraries for TCR alpha and TCR beta, carrying sample barcodes and UMIs, came from 5'RACE with constant-segment primers. TCRdb redid the calling of the 5' RACE reads with MiXCR, one entry per CDR3 protein. The sample has approximately 430,000 distinct CDR3 sequences, around 22% seen once; the top ten hold 10% to 15%. Study results and limitations: Clones that contracted from day 15 to 85 had balanced CD4/CD8; later expanders were CD4+ biased. Memory from before infection featured some responding clones, which suggests cross-reactive memory joined. Those CD4+ clones that contracted were mainly in CM and EM (CD8+ ones in EMRA).

Comment on this clonotype: Its antigen is not identified.

The clonotype originates from an adult woman who had mild COVID-19 (a few samples of this study predate the infection). Cell type and time point are not known. The gene calls are TRBV15 and TRBJ2-5; D gene uncertain. The specimen was PBMCs or a T cell subset sorted from them (not recorded which). DNA of the CDR3: TGTGCCACCAGCAGAGGCAGTACTCCCCAAGAGACCCAGTACTTC. Translation gives CATSRGSTPQETQYF.